This T cell receptor (beta chain) stems from a study of siplizumab effects on memory and regulatory T cells. The germline CDR1 and CDR2 sequences are MDHEN and SYDVKM. Trimming took off 3 bases at V and 6 bases at J, with 9 bases between the two ends. This CDR3 has 13 amino acids. Per sample, 10^5 or so TCR templates underwent assay. Sequencing was performed with immunoSEQ multiplex PCR; in TCRdb, only in-frame clones are kept and a portion is missing. Found here are some 100,000 clones, around 93% of them singletons; the top ten hold approximately 0.17%. Study-wide results and caveats: The mapping of alloreactive clones to unstimulated subsets covered only a minor fraction of them.

A note on this clone: Its matching antigen is unknown.

This clonotype was obtained from a human donor in good health. The chain recombines TRBV28 with TRBJ1-5; a weak D match, TRBD1 (6 bases). Sequencing was performed on non-Treg CD4+ T cells sorted from blood. For the CDR3, the DNA is TGTGCCAGCAGTTTCGGGACATCTCAGCCCCAGCATTTT. This codes for CASSFGTSQPQHF.